The 16 T cell receptor beta chains given below trace back to one sample, sequenced in a study of regulatory T cells in long-lasting Graves disease. HTBI primers from iRepertoire and Arm-PCR of CDR3 regions yielded the TCR beta libraries. In TCRdb, the multiplex PCR reads were re-called with MiXCR into one record per CDR3 protein. The table lists about 530,000 distinct CDR3 sequences, more than 15% of them singletons. Regarding time point: newly diagnosed GD, antithyroid drugs for less than 3 months. RNA isolated from PBMCs was used to make the TCR library. These data were likewise used in another study, on T cells in Graves' hyperthyroidism and ophthalmopathy.

The material was peripheral blood mononuclear cells (PBMCs), obtained at new diagnosis, from a patient treated with antithyroid drugs. The receptors originated from a woman aged 35-65 years with Graves disease.

This clonotype was seen ten or more times. CDR3 amino acids: CASSPSVRGQEKLFF. In DNA, the CDR3 is TGTGCCAGCAGCCCCTCCGTTAGGGGGCAGGAAAAACTGTTTTTT. This chain connects TRBV7-8 to TRBJ1-4; 7 nucleotides align to TRBD1. The CDR3 is 15 residues long. J was trimmed by 8 bases and V by 5 bases; bases with no gene match: 11. CDR1 SGHVS and CDR2 FQNEAQ come from the germline V gene.

This clonotype was detected a few times. This rearrangement joins TRBV19 to TRBJ2-1, with D hard to call. V lost 0 bases and J 9 bases, leaving 6 bases between the germline ends. Germline CDR1 and CDR2: LNHDA and SQIVND (reference sequence). CDR3 length equals 12 residues. CDR3 DNA: TGTGCCAGTAGTATAGAAGGGATTGAGCAGTTCTTC. It is translated as CASSIEGIEQFF.

Ten or more counts support this clonotype. The rearrangement joins TRBV11-3 to TRBJ2-7; D ambiguous. V was trimmed by 3 bases and J by 2 bases, leaving 23 bases between them. The CDR3 is made up of 18 amino acids. CDR1 is SGHNT and CDR2 is YENEEA in the germline V gene. The CDR3 region is CASSFANPPWQVTYEQYF. The CDR3 DNA is TGTGCCAGCAGCTTTGCCAATCCCCCCTGGCAGGTGACCTACGAGCAGTACTTC.

As for this clonotype: This may be a read error, as it is one base from a much larger clone. The genes are TRBV3-1 and TRBJ2-7; TRBD1 is a possible D gene (5 bases). Germline V gene sequence: CDR1 LGHDT, CDR2 YNNKEL (reference sequence). The CDR3 is 15 residues long. The DNA of the CDR3 is TGTGCCGGCAGCCAATCCAGGGCCCCCTCCTACGAGCAGTACTTC. This sequence encodes CAGSQSRAPSYEQYF.

This clonotype was observed at least ten times. The chain joins TRBV12-3 or TRBV12-4 to TRBJ1-5; D gene ambiguous. The V and J ends lost 4 bases and 3 bases respectively, with 7 bases between them. The CDR3 has 13 amino acids. DNA for the CDR3: TGTGCCAGCAGTTGGGAGATCAATCAGCCCCAGCATTTT. It codes for CASSWEINQPQHF.

The rearrangement uses TRBV5-4 and TRBJ2-1; 10 nucleotides align to TRBD2. V shed 0 bases, J shed 7 bases, and the junction held 4 bases outside the gene matches. The CDR3 has 15 residues. Looked up from germline, CDR1 is SGHNT and CDR2 is YYREEE (reference sequence). For the CDR3, the DNA is TGTGCCAGCAGCTTGGATAGCGGGGGGTCGAATGAGCAGTTCTTC. It encodes CASSLDSGGSNEQFF.

This clonotype was recorded a few times. The chain combines TRBV13 with TRBJ2-2, with D uncertain. V lost 5 bases and J 3 bases, leaving 10 bases between the germline ends. The germline V gene encodes CDR1 PRHDT and CDR2 FYEKMQ (reference sequence). The CDR3 is made up of 14 amino acids. The CDR3 region has the DNA TGTGCCAGCAGCGTCATCCGGGACACCGGGGAGCTGTTTTTT. Residues: CASSVIRDTGELFF.

This clonotype has just a few counts. The rearrangement uses TRBV5-1 and TRBJ2-7, with D tentatively TRBD1 or TRBD2 (5 bases each). This CDR3 is 15 amino acids long. The ends were cut back, 1 base at V and 3 bases at J, with 14 bases in the middle. Germline-derived CDR1 and CDR2 are SGHRS and YFSETQ. The CDR3 nucleotides are TGCGCCAGCAGCTTGCCCTGGGGACCGGACTACGAGCAGTACTTC. As protein: CASSLPWGPDYEQYF.

This chain uses TRBV9 with TRBJ2-5; D tentatively reads TRBD1 or TRBD2 (6 bases each). CDR1 is SGDLS and CDR2 is YYNGEE in the germline V gene. The CDR3 has 15 amino acids. Trimming cost V 3 bases and J 4 bases, with 16 bases left between them. In DNA form, the CDR3 reads TGTGCCAGCAGCGCGGAAGGCGGGACACGAGAGACCCAGTACTTC. It codes for CASSAEGGTRETQYF.

This clonotype was seen repeatedly, ten times or more. The chain has TRBV7-2 and TRBJ2-3, with D tentatively TRBD2 (6 bases). The CDR3 is made up of 12 amino acids. With 1 base removed from V and 9 bases from J, the gap between germline ends came to 8 bases. Per germline, CDR1 SGHTA and CDR2 FQGNSA. The DNA for the CDR3 is TGTGCCAGCAGCTTAGAGGCGGGGACGCAGTATTTT. Encoded protein: CASSLEAGTQYF.

For this clonotype: This may come from a read error, since a much larger clone is one base off. The CDR3 DNA is TGTGCCCGCAGTTACTCCTCCGAGGGGGCTAACATTCAGTACTTC. It yields the protein CARSYSSEGANIQYF. V is TRBV2 and J is TRBJ2-4, with 7 positions matching TRBD1. From germline, CDR1 is SNHLY and CDR2 FYNNEI. This CDR3 spans 15 amino acids.

This chain uses TRBV27 with TRBJ2-7; the D is unclear. This CDR3 contains 14 residues. The V end was cut by 1 base, the J end by 0 bases, with 7 bases between. Germline CDR1 and CDR2: MNHEY and SMNVEV (reference sequence). The CDR3: CASSLFSLSYEQYF. CDR3 sequence (DNA): TGTGCCAGCAGTTTATTCTCCCTCTCCTACGAGCAGTACTTC.

The chain's CDR3 is CASSPRLAGNQETQYF. CDR3 in DNA: TGTGCCAGCAGCCCCCGACTAGCGGGGAACCAAGAGACCCAGTACTTC. The chain joins TRBV6-1 to TRBJ2-5; 11 nucleotides align to TRBD2. Germline V gene data show CDR1 as MNHNS and CDR2 as SASEGT. The CDR3 runs to 16 residues. Trimming at V came to 6 bases and at J to 0 bases, leaving 6 bases not matched to a gene.

In its sample, this clonotype was seen many times. V and J are TRBV27 and TRBJ1-4; the D is unclear. The CDR3 runs to 15 residues. V lost 6 bases and J lost 1, with 12 bases in between. In germline, CDR1 is MNHEY, CDR2 SMNVEV (reference sequence). The CDR3 bases are TGTGCCAGCAGGCCAATCGGAATAACTAATGAAAAACTGTTTTTT. Its protein is CASRPIGITNEKLFF.

At least ten counts were recorded for this clonotype. The chain couples TRBV11-2 to TRBJ2-7; 10 bases are a match to TRBD1. The CDR3 is 16 residues long. Per germline, CDR1 SGHAT and CDR2 FQNNGV. V shed 3 bases, J shed 4 bases, and the junction held 9 bases outside the gene matches. DNA for the CDR3: TGTGCCAGCAGCTTTAAGACAGGGGGCAATAGTTACGAGCAGTACTTC. Amino acids: CASSFKTGGNSYEQYF.

This clonotype was seen many times. This chain connects TRBV12-3 or TRBV12-4 to TRBJ2-1; D might be TRBD1 or TRBD2, each matching 5 bases. The CDR3 spans 16 residues. V dropped 6 bases and J dropped 2 bases, with 17 bases sitting between them. Written as DNA, the CDR3 is TGTGCCAGCAGCCACGCACGGGGCGGCGCCTACAATGAGCAGTTCTTC. Translation: CASSHARGGAYNEQFF.